The sample holds a few counts of the clone carrying this TCR beta chain. The target antigen is unknown. MiXCR, applied by TCRdb to the 5' RACE reads, yields one record per CDR3 protein. The table lists 390,000 or so distinct CDR3 sequences, 20% to 25% of them singletons, with around 16% in the top ten. The data derive from a study of CD8 T cells in ankylosing spondylitis. Study-level results: Characteristic, it appeared, of ankylosing spondylitis blood was a TCR beta motif of roughly 8 highly homologous variants.

Per the germline V gene, CDR1 is MDHEN and CDR2 is SYDVKM. CDR3 size: 15 residues. Trimming took 7 bases from V and 3 from J; bases not matched to a gene: 9. The sample was blood, either unsorted or a sorted T cell fraction (not recorded which). The chain carries TRBV28 and TRBJ2-1; 7 nucleotides match TRBD2. This clonotype was obtained from a male donor with ankylosing spondylitis. CDR3 sequence: CASISYAGVYNEQFF. The CDR3 DNA reads as TGTGCCAGCATTTCCTACGCGGGAGTCTACAATGAGCAGTTCTTC.